This T cell receptor beta chain derives from a study of cytomegalovirus exposure and HLA in healthy donors. About the study: Ancestry clustering placed around 80% of approximately 420 genotyped donors in the Caucasian-associated cluster. Study findings and constraints: Earlier analysis looked at TCR beta V segments, and most were productive about 87% or about 30% of the time.

Comment on this clone: The target antigen is unknown.

The primer mix had 60 Vbeta and 13 Jbeta primers. In the original analysis: Per a later analysis, the number of unique TCR beta chains was roughly 83 million, of which about 11 million were shared. The repertoire was sequenced with immunoSEQ multiplex PCR; TCRdb's copy has only in-frame clones and lacks some. The V and J calls and clone size are taken from that table; D and trimming were inferred from the DNA. Among under 200,000 clones, roughly three quarters were seen once, and the ten largest hold about 2.3%. The sequence came from a woman between 50 and 59 years old in good health and CMV-seronegative. Sequencing was performed on PBMCs.

CDR3 amino acids: CASRSGDTEAFF. CDR3 nucleotides: TGTGCCAGCAGGTCGGGTGACACTGAAGCTTTCTTT. The rearrangement uses TRBV4-2 and TRBJ1-1; D is unresolved. There are 12 residues in the CDR3. CDR1 is LGHNA, CDR2 YNFKEQ, per germline. V was pared by 6 bases and J by 3 bases, with 8 bases between.